This TCR beta chain is from a study of blood T cell repertoires in COVID-19. About the study: Donors in the United States, Italy and Spain gave samples during acute or convalescent COVID-19. PBMCs, B-cell-depleted T cells, or T cells provided the cDNA or gDNA that made up the material.

V lost 0 bases to trimming and J lost 5 bases; unmatched junction nucleotides: 6. CDR1 is SQVTM and CDR2 is ANQGSEA in the germline V gene. This CDR3 is 15 amino acids long. Here immunoSEQ multiplex PCR was the method, and the copy in TCRdb shows in-frame clones only, minus some. The data show some 200,000 clones, approximately 85% seen once. The TCR was taken from a woman in her 70s with COVID-19, enrolled during active disease. Sequencing was performed on peripheral blood. The V gene is TRBV29-1, the J gene TRBJ2-4, with TRBD1 matching over 8 bases. The CDR3 DNA reads as TGCAGCGTTGAAGACGTGACAGGGGTGGAAAACATTCAGTACTTC. Protein sequence: CSVEDVTGVENIQYF.